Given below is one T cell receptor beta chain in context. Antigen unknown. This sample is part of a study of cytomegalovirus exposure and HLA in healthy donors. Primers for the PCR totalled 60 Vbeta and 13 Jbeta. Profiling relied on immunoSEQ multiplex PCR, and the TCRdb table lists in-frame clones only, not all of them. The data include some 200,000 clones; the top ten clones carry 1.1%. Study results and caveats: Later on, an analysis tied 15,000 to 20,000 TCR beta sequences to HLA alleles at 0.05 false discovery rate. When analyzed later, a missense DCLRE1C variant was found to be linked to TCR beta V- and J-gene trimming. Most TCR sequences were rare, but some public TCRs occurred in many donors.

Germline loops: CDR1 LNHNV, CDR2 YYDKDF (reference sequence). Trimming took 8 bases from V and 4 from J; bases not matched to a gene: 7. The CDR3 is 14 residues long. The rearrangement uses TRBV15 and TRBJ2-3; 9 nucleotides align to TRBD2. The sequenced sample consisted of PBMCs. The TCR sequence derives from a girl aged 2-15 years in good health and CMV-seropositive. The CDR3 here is CATAPSGISDTQYF. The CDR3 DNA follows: TGTGCCACCGCGCCTAGCGGGATTTCAGATACGCAGTATTTT.